What follows describes a single T cell receptor beta chain. The entry originates in a study of blood T cell repertoires in COVID-19. Background on the study: Material from acute and convalescent COVID-19 was sourced from the United States, Italy and Spain.

Per germline, CDR1 SGHTA and CDR2 FQGNSA. J was trimmed by 0 bases and V by 5 bases; bases with no gene match: 13. CDR3 length: 18 amino acids. Libraries were prepared by immunoSEQ multiplex PCR; TCRdb keeps only in-frame clonotypes and omits some of them. The repertoire holds approximately 260,000 clones, with around 82% as singletons. The clonotype comes from a man in his fifties who had recovered from COVID-19. Sample: PBMCs or T cells enriched from blood (not recorded which). V usage is TRBV7-2 and J usage is TRBJ2-3, with TRBD2 identical over 8 bases. The CDR3 protein is CASSPSAGRGASTDTQYF. Here the CDR3 DNA reads TGTGCCAGCAGCCCCTCCGCGGGGCGGGGGGCCAGCACAGATACGCAGTATTTT.